The entry below describes one T cell receptor beta chain. The CDR3 loop spans 13 amino acids. V lost 6 bases to trimming and J lost 2 bases, with 10 bases between them. Germline V CDR1 and CDR2: SNHLY, FYNNEI. Original data processing: By means of reference gene primer amplification, nucleated cell counts were estimated. Sequencing used immunoSEQ multiplex PCR; TCRdb keeps in-frame clones, though not all of them. V and J calls and clone size are copied from that table; D and trimming were computed from the DNA. This table holds approximately 150,000 clones, around 83% found once. The data derive from a study of blood T cell repertoires in COVID-19. Across the whole study: Samples taken during acute and convalescent COVID-19 were collected in the United States, Italy and Spain. PBMCs, B-cell-depleted T cells, or T cells provided the cDNA or gDNA that made up the material.

The sequence derives from an older woman with acute or convalescent COVID-19. This chain uses TRBV2 with TRBJ1-1, with D perhaps matching TRBD1 (6 bases). The sequencing sample was made of peripheral blood. The CDR3 reads CASRWDTNTEAFF. The CDR3 bases are TGTGCCAGCAGATGGGACACAAACACTGAAGCTTTCTTT. Full variable domain (remainder filled in from reference TRBV2 and TRBJ1-1): EPEVTQTPSHQVTQMGQEVILRCVPISNHLYFYWYRQILGQKVEFLVSFYNNEISEKSEIFDDQFSVERPDGSNFTLKIRSTKLEDSAMYFCASRWDTNTEAFFGQGTRLTVV.